This T cell receptor beta chain was identified in a study of cytomegalovirus exposure and HLA in healthy donors. Study overall: Earlier results showed 117 million unique TCR beta sequences derived from around 170 million T cells. When 398 donors were genotyped, roughly 78% of them were found to fall in the Caucasian-associated ancestry cluster. General study points: In a later analysis, parvovirus B19, influenza, CMV and Epstein-Barr virus appeared linked to several top co-occurrence clusters.

As for this clone: As yet, its antigen is unknown.

CDR3 length: 16 residues. CDR1 and CDR2 from the germline V gene are MNHEY and SVGAGI. Trimming removed 4 bases at V and 3 bases at J, with 16 bases between. This PCR relied on a set of 60 Vbeta primers and 13 Jbeta primers. Sequencing was performed with immunoSEQ multiplex PCR; in TCRdb, only in-frame clones are kept and a portion is missing. This sample has approximately 150,000 clones, with roughly 80% found just once. This TCR came from a female donor in good health and CMV-seronegative. Input material: PBMCs. The V and J genes are TRBV6-5 and TRBJ2-4, with a tentative D call TRBD1 (5 bases). The CDR3 nucleotides are TGTGCCAGCAGTTCCGTCCGCAGGGTGGGCAAAAACATTCAGTACTTC. This encodes CASSSVRRVGKNIQYF.